Listed below are T cell receptor beta chains from one sample, sequenced in a study of control samples from healthy donors and cancer patients. Sequenced by immunoSEQ multiplex PCR; TCRdb stores in-frame clones only, minus some. The data contain around 190,000 clones, around 90% of them singletons. The source material was blood. Source of these receptors: a woman in her forties or fifties in good health. Each CDR3 is given with its conserved first and last residue. Fields, in order: V gene, D gene, clone size, J gene, CDR3 protein, CDR3 DNA. The D gene is left open where the match is weak. Size tells how often a clone was seen (once, few, many) or the class of an expanded clone, and some rows leave it out.

v_call: TRBV5-1; d_call: NA; clone_size: NA; j_call: TRBJ2-5; cdr3_aa: CASSLDSQETQYF; cdr3_nt: TGCGCCAGCAGCTTGGACAGCCAAGAGACCCAGTACTTC
v_call: TRBV5-1; d_call: NA; clone_size: NA; j_call: TRBJ2-7; cdr3_aa: CASSLAPYEQYF; cdr3_nt: TGCGCCAGCAGCTTGGCCCCCTACGAGCAGTACTTC
v_call: TRBV6-2/TRBV6-3; d_call: NA; clone_size: once; j_call: TRBJ1-2; cdr3_aa: CASSYGIPNYGYTF; cdr3_nt: TGTGCCAGCAGTTACGGAATTCCTAACTATGGCTACACCTTC
v_call: TRBV7-5; d_call: NA; clone_size: NA; j_call: TRBJ1-6; cdr3_aa: CVRSFCRGPPYNSPLHF; cdr3_nt: TGTGTCAGAAGCTTCTGCAGGGGGCCCCCCTATAATTCACCCCTCCACTTT
v_call: TRBV5-1; d_call: TRBD2; clone_size: NA; j_call: TRBJ2-1; cdr3_aa: CASSPSTSLNEQFF; cdr3_nt: TGCGCCAGCAGCCCCTCGACTAGCTTGAATGAGCAGTTCTTC
v_call: TRBV6-5; d_call: NA; clone_size: NA; j_call: TRBJ2-1; cdr3_aa: CASSYGGGVYNEQFF; cdr3_nt: TGTGCCAGCAGTTACGGCGGAGGGGTTTACAATGAGCAGTTCTTC
v_call: TRBV7-2; d_call: NA; clone_size: NA; j_call: TRBJ2-1; cdr3_aa: CASSRERRSYNEQFF; cdr3_nt: TGTGCCAGCAGCCGCGAGAGACGCTCCTACAATGAGCAGTTCTTC
v_call: TRBV28; d_call: TRBD2; clone_size: once; j_call: TRBJ2-3; cdr3_aa: CASSLQRGPQTDTQYF; cdr3_nt: TGTGCCAGCAGTTTACAGCGGGGGCCACAAACAGATACGCAGTATTTT
v_call: TRBV29-1; d_call: NA; clone_size: NA; j_call: TRBJ2-1; cdr3_aa: CSYWGGRGNEQFF; cdr3_nt: TGCAGCTACTGGGGAGGCCGTGGCAATGAGCAGTTCTTC
v_call: TRBV28; d_call: TRBD1; clone_size: NA; j_call: TRBJ1-4; cdr3_aa: CASSLHRGNEKLFF; cdr3_nt: TGTGCCAGCAGTTTACACAGGGGAAATGAAAAACTGTTTTTT
v_call: TRBV7-8; d_call: NA; clone_size: NA; j_call: TRBJ2-1; cdr3_aa: CASSPRIYNEQFF; cdr3_nt: TGTGCCAGCAGCCCCCGGATATACAATGAGCAGTTCTTC
v_call: TRBV7-7; d_call: TRBD2; clone_size: NA; j_call: TRBJ2-1; cdr3_aa: CASSFSGGGNNEQFF; cdr3_nt: TGTGCCAGCAGCTTTAGCGGGGGGGGTAACAATGAGCAGTTCTTC
v_call: TRBV28; d_call: NA; clone_size: NA; j_call: TRBJ2-3; cdr3_aa: CASRDLGSGTDTQYF; cdr3_nt: TGTGCCAGCAGAGATTTGGGCTCGGGCACAGATACGCAGTATTTT
v_call: TRBV7-9; d_call: NA; clone_size: once; j_call: TRBJ1-5; cdr3_aa: CASSLRVDQPQHF; cdr3_nt: TGTGCCAGCAGCTTGCGGGTTGACCAGCCCCAGCATTTT
v_call: TRBV7-9; d_call: NA; clone_size: few; j_call: TRBJ1-6; cdr3_aa: CASSSQSLGGNSPLHF; cdr3_nt: TGTGCCAGCAGCTCCCAGTCCCTCGGGGGGAATTCACCCCTCCACTTT
v_call: TRBV2; d_call: NA; clone_size: once; j_call: TRBJ2-1; cdr3_aa: CASKTGASYNEQFF; cdr3_nt: TGTGCCAGCAAAACGGGGGCCTCCTACAATGAGCAGTTCTTC
v_call: TRBV24-1; d_call: NA; clone_size: NA; j_call: TRBJ1-2; cdr3_aa: CATSYSPGDYGYTF; cdr3_nt: TGTGCCACCAGTTATTCCCCAGGGGACTATGGCTACACCTTC
v_call: TRBV27; d_call: TRBD1; clone_size: NA; j_call: TRBJ1-2; cdr3_aa: CASSLEGTGGYGYTF; cdr3_nt: TGTGCCAGCAGTTTAGAAGGGACAGGGGGCTATGGCTACACCTTC
v_call: TRBV5-5; d_call: NA; clone_size: NA; j_call: TRBJ2-2; cdr3_aa: CASFRDDLGTGELFF; cdr3_nt: TGTGCCAGCTTCCGGGACGACCTGGGCACCGGGGAGCTGTTTTTT
v_call: TRBV9; d_call: TRBD2; clone_size: NA; j_call: TRBJ2-5; cdr3_aa: CASSATSGRETQYF; cdr3_nt: TGTGCCAGCAGCGCGACTAGCGGGAGAGAGACCCAGTACTTC
v_call: TRBV2; d_call: NA; clone_size: NA; j_call: TRBJ1-2; cdr3_aa: CASPGSGHTSNYGYTF; cdr3_nt: TGTGCCAGCCCGGGTTCGGGACACACCTCCAACTATGGCTACACCTTC
v_call: TRBV3-1/TRBV3-2; d_call: NA; clone_size: few; j_call: TRBJ1-5; cdr3_aa: CASSQDTTGARPQHF; cdr3_nt: TGTGCCAGCAGCCAAGATACGACTGGGGCTAGGCCCCAGCATTTT
v_call: TRBV6-6; d_call: NA; clone_size: NA; j_call: TRBJ1-6; cdr3_aa: CASSGQARGNSPLHF; cdr3_nt: TGTGCCAGCAGTGGTCAGGCCAGGGGTAATTCACCCCTCCACTTT
v_call: TRBV19; d_call: NA; clone_size: NA; j_call: TRBJ1-5; cdr3_aa: CASSIGQPNQPQHF; cdr3_nt: TGTGCCAGTAGTATCGGGCAGCCCAATCAGCCCCAGCATTTT
v_call: TRBV30; d_call: TRBD1; clone_size: NA; j_call: TRBJ1-5; cdr3_aa: CAWSVQGNQPQHF; cdr3_nt: TGTGCCTGGAGTGTACAGGGGAATCAGCCCCAGCATTTT
v_call: TRBV3-1/TRBV3-2; d_call: NA; clone_size: NA; j_call: TRBJ1-1; cdr3_aa: CASSPRALNTEAFF; cdr3_nt: TGTGCCAGCAGCCCACGGGCATTGAACACTGAAGCTTTCTTT
v_call: TRBV28; d_call: TRBD1; clone_size: NA; j_call: TRBJ2-7; cdr3_aa: CASRSPGQGGYEQYF; cdr3_nt: TGTGCCAGCAGGTCTCCGGGACAGGGGGGCTACGAGCAGTACTTC
v_call: TRBV10-1; d_call: NA; clone_size: NA; j_call: TRBJ1-1; cdr3_aa: CATPRQLNTEAFF; cdr3_nt: TGCGCCACCCCTAGGCAGCTGAACACTGAAGCTTTCTTT
v_call: TRBV19; d_call: TRBD1; clone_size: NA; j_call: TRBJ1-5; cdr3_aa: CASTKTPGGSTVGNQPQHF; cdr3_nt: TGTGCCAGTACCAAAACCCCAGGGGGCTCGACCGTAGGCAATCAGCCCCAGCATTTT
v_call: TRBV15; d_call: TRBD2; clone_size: NA; j_call: TRBJ2-2; cdr3_aa: CATSRDGLAGTGGELFF; cdr3_nt: TGTGCCACCAGCAGGGACGGACTAGCGGGGACTGGCGGGGAGCTGTTTTTT
v_call: TRBV7-8; d_call: TRBD1; clone_size: NA; j_call: TRBJ2-1; cdr3_aa: CASSLAGQGWNEQFF; cdr3_nt: TGTGCCAGCAGCTTAGCGGGACAGGGTTGGAATGAGCAGTTCTTC
v_call: TRBV28; d_call: TRBD1; clone_size: once; j_call: TRBJ2-5; cdr3_aa: CASSQGQGEETQYF; cdr3_nt: TGTGCCAGCAGTCAAGGACAGGGGGAAGAGACCCAGTACTTC
v_call: TRBV7-9; d_call: TRBD1; clone_size: NA; j_call: TRBJ2-7; cdr3_aa: CASSLGGGQREQYF; cdr3_nt: TGTGCCAGCAGCTTAGGAGGGGGCCAGCGCGAGCAGTACTTC
v_call: TRBV20-1; d_call: NA; clone_size: NA; j_call: TRBJ1-2; cdr3_aa: CSARDPDGYTF; cdr3_nt: TGCAGTGCTAGAGACCCGGACGGCTACACCTTC
v_call: TRBV11-2; d_call: NA; clone_size: NA; j_call: TRBJ1-5; cdr3_aa: CASSVGSGQPQHF; cdr3_nt: TGTGCCAGCAGCGTGGGGAGTGGTCAGCCCCAGCATTTT
v_call: TRBV28; d_call: NA; clone_size: NA; j_call: TRBJ1-5; cdr3_aa: CASSRPTQPQHF; cdr3_nt: TGTGCCAGCAGTCGCCCTACTCAGCCCCAGCATTTT
v_call: TRBV19; d_call: TRBD1; clone_size: NA; j_call: TRBJ1-2; cdr3_aa: CASRRDRGRRYGYTF; cdr3_nt: TGTGCCAGTCGCCGGGACAGGGGGCGTCGGTATGGCTACACCTTC
v_call: TRBV5-6; d_call: TRBD1; clone_size: once; j_call: TRBJ1-1; cdr3_aa: CASRPDRGLNTEAFF; cdr3_nt: TGTGCCAGCAGACCGGACAGGGGTTTGAACACTGAAGCTTTCTTT
v_call: TRBV28; d_call: TRBD2; clone_size: NA; j_call: TRBJ2-4; cdr3_aa: CASSTPGGLAKNIQYF; cdr3_nt: TGTGCCAGCAGTACTCCGGGGGGGCTTGCCAAAAACATTCAGTACTTC
v_call: TRBV11-2; d_call: NA; clone_size: NA; j_call: TRBJ2-3; cdr3_aa: CASSLDRYTQYF; cdr3_nt: TGTGCCAGCAGCTTAGATCGGTATACGCAGTATTTT
v_call: TRBV5-6; d_call: NA; clone_size: NA; j_call: TRBJ2-1; cdr3_aa: CASSLSRGRDEQFF; cdr3_nt: TGTGCCAGCAGCTTGAGCAGGGGTCGCGATGAGCAGTTCTTC
v_call: TRBV19; d_call: TRBD1; clone_size: NA; j_call: TRBJ2-3; cdr3_aa: CASSIEEGTGGPLDTQYF; cdr3_nt: TGTGCCAGTAGTATAGAGGAGGGGACAGGGGGTCCCCTAGATACGCAGTATTTT
v_call: TRBV2; d_call: NA; clone_size: once; j_call: TRBJ2-5; cdr3_aa: CASSSETVPFATQYF; cdr3_nt: TGTGCCAGCAGTTCGGAGACAGTCCCTTTCGCGACCCAGTACTTC
v_call: TRBV7-2; d_call: TRBD1; clone_size: NA; j_call: TRBJ2-3; cdr3_aa: CASSDRGGTDTQYF; cdr3_nt: TGTGCCAGCAGCGACAGGGGCGGCACAGATACGCAGTATTTT
v_call: TRBV15; d_call: NA; clone_size: NA; j_call: TRBJ2-1; cdr3_aa: CATSREERKQFF; cdr3_nt: TGTGCCACCAGCAGAGAGGAAAGGAAGCAGTTCTTC
v_call: TRBV4-3; d_call: NA; clone_size: NA; j_call: TRBJ1-5; cdr3_aa: CASSQVFNQPQHF; cdr3_nt: TGCGCCAGCAGCCAAGTTTTCAATCAGCCCCAGCATTTT
v_call: TRBV9; d_call: NA; clone_size: NA; j_call: TRBJ1-5; cdr3_aa: CASSVDPQGSQPQHF; cdr3_nt: TGTGCCAGCAGCGTGGACCCCCAGGGATCTCAGCCCCAGCATTTT
v_call: TRBV28; d_call: TRBD1; clone_size: NA; j_call: TRBJ2-3; cdr3_aa: CASSLGTGGRDTQYF; cdr3_nt: TGTGCCAGCAGCCTAGGGACAGGGGGACGAGATACGCAGTATTTT
v_call: TRBV2; d_call: TRBD1; clone_size: few; j_call: TRBJ1-1; cdr3_aa: CASSQNRGEAFF; cdr3_nt: TGTGCCAGCAGCCAAAACAGGGGGGAAGCTTTCTTT
v_call: TRBV5-6; d_call: TRBD1; clone_size: NA; j_call: TRBJ1-1; cdr3_aa: CASSWGQIMNTEAFF; cdr3_nt: TGTGCCAGCAGCTGGGGACAGATCATGAACACTGAAGCTTTCTTT
v_call: TRBV18; d_call: TRBD2; clone_size: NA; j_call: TRBJ2-7; cdr3_aa: CASSGTSGYEQYF; cdr3_nt: TGTGCCAGCTCAGGGACTAGCGGGTACGAGCAGTACTTC
v_call: TRBV4-2; d_call: TRBD2; clone_size: NA; j_call: TRBJ2-1; cdr3_aa: CASSQGTSGDRSYNEQFF; cdr3_nt: TGTGCCAGCAGCCAAGGTACTAGCGGGGATCGATCCTACAATGAGCAGTTCTTC
v_call: TRBV6-2/TRBV6-3; d_call: NA; clone_size: NA; j_call: TRBJ1-2; cdr3_aa: CASSQPSDYGYTF; cdr3_nt: TGTGCCAGCAGTCAGCCGTCAGACTATGGCTACACCTTC